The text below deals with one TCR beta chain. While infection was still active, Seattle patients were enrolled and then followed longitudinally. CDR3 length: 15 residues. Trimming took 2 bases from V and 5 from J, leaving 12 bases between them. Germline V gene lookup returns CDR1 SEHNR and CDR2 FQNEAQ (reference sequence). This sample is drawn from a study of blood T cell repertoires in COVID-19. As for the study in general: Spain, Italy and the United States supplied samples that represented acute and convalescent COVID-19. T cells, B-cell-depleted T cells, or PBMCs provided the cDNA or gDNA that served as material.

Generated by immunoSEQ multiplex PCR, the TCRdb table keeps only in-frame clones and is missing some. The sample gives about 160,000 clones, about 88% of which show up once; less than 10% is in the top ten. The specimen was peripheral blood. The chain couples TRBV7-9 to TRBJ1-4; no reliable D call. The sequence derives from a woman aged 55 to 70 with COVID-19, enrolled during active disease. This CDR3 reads CASSLTPPGNEKLFF. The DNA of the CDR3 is TGTGCCAGCAGCTTAACGCCCCCGGGAAATGAAAAACTGTTTTTT.